Shown below are 30 T cell receptor beta chains from a single sample sequenced in a study of CD8+ T cells in alopecia areata. RNA extraction and reverse transcription yielded cDNA as sequencing template. TCRdb's copy holds only in-frame clones and misses some; the assay was immunoSEQ multiplex PCR. The sample lists about 170,000 clones; 58% were seen once. Treatment denoted: oral pan-JAK inhibitor, 5-10 mg twice daily. Source: CD4+ T cells sorted from blood, taken at approximately week 60, from a patient treated with tofacitinib. The source is a human donor with alopecia areata.

This clone has only a few counts. This sequence joins TRBV9 and TRBJ1-1; TRBD1 is a possible D gene (5 bases). Trimming took 0 bases from V and 6 from J, leaving 15 bases between them. Looked up from germline, CDR1 is SGDLS and CDR2 is YYNGEE. CDR3 length: 15 residues. This CDR3 is CASSVAPAWGAEAFF. The CDR3 nucleotides read TGTGCCAGCAGCGTAGCCCCCGCTTGGGGGGCTGAAGCTTTCTTT.

A few counts support this clone. The rearrangement uses TRBV23-1 and TRBJ1-1; unclear D gene. TRBV23-1 is an ORF, and what it does is uncertain. This CDR3 spans 15 amino acids. V was trimmed by 0 bases and J by 0 bases, leaving 8 bases between them. CDR3 sequence: CASSQSEVMNTEAFF. Written as DNA, the CDR3 is TGCGCCAGCAGTCAATCTGAGGTAATGAACACTGAAGCTTTCTTT.

A few counts support this clone. The rearrangement uses TRBV5-1 and TRBJ2-3; the match to TRBD1 covers 7 bases. The CDR3 length is 14 residues. Germline loops: CDR1 SGHRS, CDR2 YFSETQ. Germline trimming cut 4 bases from V and 5 bases from J; bases unmatched to any gene: 7. The chain's CDR3 is CASSIGQDQDTQYF. Written as DNA, the CDR3 is TGCGCCAGCAGCATAGGACAGGATCAAGATACGCAGTATTTT.

The chain uses TRBV2 and TRBJ1-4; D call uncertain. The length of the CDR3 is 11 residues. Per the germline V gene, CDR1 is SNHLY and CDR2 is FYNNEI. Between the trimmed V and J ends, which lost 6 bases and 8 bases, there was a span of 7 bases. In DNA form, the CDR3 reads TGTGCCAGCAGGGTGGGAGAAAAACTGTTTTTT. Translating gives CASRVGEKLFF.

On this clone itself: Mismatch with germline at one junction end may stem from a read error. This chain links TRBV7-7 with TRBJ2-5; D possibly uses TRBD1 or TRBD2 (5 bases each). The V gene's germline CDR1 is SSHAT and CDR2 FNYEAQ (reference sequence). There are 13 residues in the CDR3. In DNA form, the CDR3 reads TGTGCTAGCAGCCCCGGGACCAAAGAGACCCAGTACTTC. Amino acids: CASSPGTKETQYF. Based on the CDR3 plus reference TRBV7-7 and TRBJ2-5, the full variable domain is GAGVSQSPRYKVTKRGQDVTLRCDPISSHATLYWYQQALGQGPEFLTYFNYEAQPDKSGLPSDRFSAERPEGSISTLTIQRTEQRDSAMYRCASSPGTKETQYFGPGTRLLVL.

This clone was counted between two and nine times. For the CDR3, the DNA is TGTGCCAGCTCACCGCAGGAGACTGCAACTAATGAAAAACTGTTTTTT. Protein: CASSPQETATNEKLFF. This rearrangement joins TRBV18 to TRBJ1-4; unclear D gene. Trimming shortened V by 3 bases and J by 0 bases, and 11 bases separated the two germline ends. CDR1 is KGHSH, CDR2 LQKENI, per germline. The CDR3 is 16 residues long.

This chain links TRBV2 with TRBJ2-1, with D possibly TRBD1 on 5 matching bases. Germline-derived CDR1 and CDR2 are SNHLY and FYNNEI. V was cut by 8 bases and J by 6 bases, with 11 bases left in between. The CDR3 contains 12 residues. For the CDR3, the DNA is TGTGCCAGCGGCAGGGCTACCAATGAGCAGTTCTTC. Its translation: CASGRATNEQFF.

The chain uses TRBV29-1 and TRBJ1-1; D call uncertain. Germline V gives CDR1 SQVTM, CDR2 ANQGSEA. CDR3 length equals 13 residues. The V gene lost 4 bases and the J gene lost 5 bases, with 14 bases spanning the gap. The CDR3 is CSVASAAGTEAFF. The CDR3 DNA reads as TGCAGCGTTGCCTCCGCGGCGGGGACTGAAGCTTTCTTT.

The chain joins TRBV7-3 to TRBJ2-5; 8 bases align to TRBD2. The CDR3 contains 14 residues. The ends lost 5 bases at V and 5 bases at J; junction bases unmatched: 7. Germline V CDR1 and CDR2: SGHTA, FQGTGA. As DNA, the CDR3 is TGTGCCAGCAGCCCGGGGGGGGCTGGGGAGACCCAGTACTTC. This gives the protein CASSPGGAGETQYF.

The chain carries TRBV29-1 and TRBJ2-2, with D unresolved. This CDR3 comprises 14 residues. Germline V gene lookup returns CDR1 SQVTM and CDR2 ANQGSEA. Trimming took off 7 bases at V and 6 bases at J, with 18 bases between the two ends. CDR3 nucleotides: TGCAGCGGTTGTCGTTCGCCAGGAGCCGGGGAGCTGTTTTTT. It is translated as CSGCRSPGAGELFF.

A word on this clone: The sample has other DNA sequences that encode this CDR3 too. This chain connects TRBV30 to TRBJ1-2; no reliable D call. This CDR3 comprises 11 residues. Trimming stripped 0 bases from V and 4 bases from J, with 3 bases between. The germline V gene encodes CDR1 GTSNPN and CDR2 SVGIG (reference sequence). The CDR3 bases are TGTGCCTGGAGTGTACGCTATGGCTACACCTTC. Translating it yields CAWSVRYGYTF.

The chain couples TRBV19 to TRBJ2-1, with D perhaps matching TRBD1 (6 bases). CDR3 length: 13 amino acids. Trimming shortened V by 9 bases and J by 6 bases, and 15 bases separated the two germline ends. From germline, CDR1 is LNHDA and CDR2 SQIVND (reference sequence). The CDR3 sequence: CASRTAPSNEQFF. CDR3 nucleotide sequence: TGTGCCAGCCGGACAGCCCCCAGCAATGAGCAGTTCTTC.

The rearrangement links TRBV29-1 to TRBJ2-3, with 7 nucleotides matching TRBD1. From germline, CDR1 is SQVTM and CDR2 ANQGSEA. V shed 7 bases, J shed 1 base, and the junction held 8 bases outside the gene matches. CDR3 size: 14 residues. DNA of the CDR3: TGCAGCGCAAAGCCTGGGACAGGCACAGATACGCAGTATTTT. Translated: CSAKPGTGTDTQYF.

A word on this clone: This CDR3 is also generated by other DNA sequences in the sample. The V gene is TRBV29-1, the J gene TRBJ1-1; D is undetermined. V lost 4 bases, J lost 0 bases, and 9 bases lay in between. This CDR3 contains 13 residues. CDR1 is SQVTM and CDR2 is ANQGSEA in the germline V gene. This CDR3 reads CSVVGRMNTEAFF. The CDR3 coding sequence is TGCAGCGTTGTAGGACGGATGAACACTGAAGCTTTCTTT.

The V and J genes are TRBV23-1 and TRBJ2-7; the D is unclear. TRBV23-1 is an ORF, with its function uncertain. The germline V and J ends were trimmed by 0 bases and 4 bases, with 10 bases remaining between them. The CDR3 has 14 amino acids. The CDR3 protein is CASSQSKTVYEQYF. The CDR3 coding sequence is TGCGCCAGCAGTCAATCGAAAACAGTTTACGAGCAGTACTTC.

The V and J genes are TRBV30 and TRBJ1-2; D is unclear. Per germline, CDR1 GTSNPN and CDR2 SVGIG (reference sequence). CDR3 size: 11 residues. Trimming took off 3 bases at V and 7 bases at J, with 9 bases between the two ends. The chain's CDR3 is CAWSPFSGYTF. For the CDR3, the DNA is TGTGCCTGGAGCCCTTTTTCTGGCTACACCTTC.

This clone appeared a few times. The chain carries TRBV2 and TRBJ2-3; the D is unclear. The CDR3 covers 13 residues. CDR1 SNHLY and CDR2 FYNNEI come from the germline V gene. Trimming cost V 7 bases and J 4 bases, with 12 bases left between them. CDR3 DNA: TGTGCCAGCAATAACGAAAAGGCAGATACGCAGTATTTT. This translates into CASNNEKADTQYF.

The gene calls are TRBV5-6 and TRBJ2-7; 7 positions match TRBD1. Trimming removed 0 bases from V and 2 bases from J; junction bases left unmatched: 5. Germline V CDR1 and CDR2: SGHDT, YYEEEE. The CDR3 totals 15 residues. CDR3 sequence (DNA): TGTGCCAGCAGCTTGGGCTGGACAGGTACCTACGAGCAGTACTTC. This sequence encodes CASSLGWTGTYEQYF.

V gene TRBV7-2 combines with J gene TRBJ1-2; 8 bases align to TRBD1. From germline, CDR1 is SGHTA and CDR2 FQGNSA. The CDR3 is 15 residues long. V was pared by 5 bases and J by 4 bases, with 9 bases of the junction left unmatched. The CDR3 DNA follows: TGTGCCAGCAGCCTACGACAGGGGATGGGCTATGGCTACACCTTC. It specifies CASSLRQGMGYGYTF.

In DNA, the CDR3 is TGTGCCAGCAGCTTAGGGTATGAAGCTTTCTTT. Translation: CASSLGYEAFF. The chain carries TRBV7-2 and TRBJ1-1; D not certain. This CDR3 contains 11 residues. Per the germline V gene, CDR1 is SGHTA and CDR2 is FQGNSA. V was cut by 1 base and J by 7 bases, with 4 bases left in between. Full variable domain (rest looked up from reference TRBV7-2 and TRBJ1-1): GAGVSQSPSNKVTEKGKDVELRCDPISGHTALYWYRQSLGQGLEFLIYFQGNSAPDKSGLPSDRFSAERTGGSVSTLTIQRTQQEDSAVYLCASSLGYEAFFGQGTRLTVV.

This clone was seen more than once but under ten times. Other DNA sequences from this sample encode an identical CDR3 as well. The chain joins TRBV29-1 to TRBJ2-3; D is perhaps TRBD1 or TRBD2 (6 bases each). This CDR3 has 13 residues. Deletions cut 6 bases from V and 0 bases from J, with 10 bases between. Germline values: CDR1 SQVTM, CDR2 ANQGSEA. CDR3 DNA: TGCAGCGTGAGGGGGAGGAGCACAGATACGCAGTATTTT. It yields the protein CSVRGRSTDTQYF.

Points on this clone: Other DNA sequences in this specimen translate into the identical CDR3. DNA of the CDR3: TGCAGTGCCAGCAGAGGCGATACGCAGTATTTT. Amino acids: CSASRGDTQYF. This chain joins TRBV20-1 and TRBJ2-3, with D unresolved. Deletions cut 6 bases from V and 6 bases from J, with 10 bases between. Germline V CDR1 and CDR2: DFQATT, SNEGSKA (reference sequence). This CDR3 is built from 11 residues.

The V call is TRBV7-6, the J call TRBJ2-5; 9 bases are a match to TRBD1. With V trimmed by 5 bases and J by 4 bases, 8 bases remained unmatched. Germline lookup yields CDR1 SGHVS and CDR2 FNYEAQ. This CDR3 comprises 15 residues. CDR3 bases: TGTGCCAGCAGCACGCAAACAGGGGGCCCAGAGACCCAGTACTTC. It encodes CASSTQTGGPETQYF.

For the CDR3, the DNA is TGTGCCAGCAGCCCGGGACAACGGCCGGGACAGCCCCAGCATTTT. It encodes CASSPGQRPGQPQHF. This chain links TRBV7-2 with TRBJ1-5, with D possibly TRBD1 on 6 matching bases. V was trimmed by 5 bases and J by 7 bases, leaving 18 bases between them. This CDR3 has 15 residues. Germline V lookup: CDR1 SGHTA, CDR2 FQGNSA.

This clone has a handful of counts. This chain joins TRBV18 and TRBJ2-1, with D uncertain. CDR1 KGHSH and CDR2 LQKENI come from the germline V gene. The CDR3 spans 15 residues. V was trimmed by 4 bases and J by 3 bases, leaving 13 bases between them. CDR3 residues: CASSQTTEYYNEQFF. The CDR3 DNA reads TGTGCCAGCTCACAAACTACAGAGTACTACAATGAGCAGTTCTTC.

This clone was recorded a few times. This sequence joins TRBV29-1 and TRBJ2-2; tentative D call: TRBD1 (5 bases). V lost 7 bases, J lost 2 bases, and 11 bases lay in between. This CDR3 region has 13 residues. From germline, CDR1 is SQVTM and CDR2 ANQGSEA. For the CDR3, the DNA is TGCAGCGCCCGTGACAGCAACACCGGGGAGCTGTTTTTT. Protein sequence: CSARDSNTGELFF.

This chain uses TRBV27 with TRBJ1-4; 8 nucleotides agree with TRBD1. Per germline, CDR1 MNHEY and CDR2 SMNVEV (reference sequence). The J segment lost 12 bases and the V segment lost 2 bases, leaving 11 bases of the junction unmatched. The CDR3 has 15 residues. In DNA, the CDR3 is TGTGCCAGCAGTTTAAGGCAGGGGGCATCTATCCAACTGTTTTTT. It yields the protein CASSLRQGASIQLFF. Variable domain in full (rest from reference TRBV27 and TRBJ1-4): EAQVTQNPRYLITVTGKKLTVTCSQNMNHEYMSWYRQDPGLGLRQIYYSMNVEVTDKGDVPEGYKVSRKEKRNFPLILESPSPNQTSLYFCASSLRQGASIQLFFGSGTQLSVL.

Only one count was recorded for this clone. The chain combines TRBV5-1 with TRBJ2-6, with D unresolved. V was cut by 5 bases and J by 0 bases, with 6 bases left in between. The germline gives CDR1 SGHRS, CDR2 YFSETQ. The CDR3 is made up of 14 amino acids. CDR3 in DNA: TGCGCCAGCAGATCGAACTCTGGGGCCAACGTCCTGACTTTC. It specifies CASRSNSGANVLTF. Using reference TRBV5-1 and TRBJ2-6 for the parts outside the CDR3, the full variable domain is KAGVTQTPRYLIKTRGQQVTLSCSPISGHRSVSWYQQTPGQGLQFLFEYFSETQRNKGNFPGRFSGRQFSNSRSEMNVSTLELGDSALYLCASRSNSGANVLTFGAGSRLTVL.

This clone turned up a few times. The CDR3 bases are TGTGCCAGCAGCCAAGTTGACCTCAATGAGCAGTTCTTC. This translates into CASSQVDLNEQFF. The chain couples TRBV14 to TRBJ2-1; no firm D call. Between the trimmed V and J ends, which lost 1 base and 6 bases, there was a span of 7 bases. CDR3 length: 13 amino acids. Per the germline V gene, CDR1 is SGHDN and CDR2 is FVKESK.

V is TRBV7-9 and J is TRBJ2-3; D is undetermined. V lost 1 base to trimming and J lost 6 bases, with 11 bases between them. CDR3 length: 14 amino acids. Per germline, CDR1 SEHNR and CDR2 FQNEAQ (reference sequence). CDR3 sequence (DNA): TGTGCCAGCAGCTTAGAGACCCCCGCGGATACGCAGTATTTT. Translation gives CASSLETPADTQYF.